These T cell receptor beta chains were read from a single sample in a study of blood T cell repertoires in COVID-19. Libraries were prepared by immunoSEQ multiplex PCR; TCRdb keeps only in-frame clonotypes and omits some of them. The table includes roughly 220,000 clones, 70% to 90% detected once. The sample comprised PBMCs or T cells enriched from blood (not recorded which). The source is a woman between 40 and 55 years old with acute COVID-19. The CDR3 runs from the conserved cysteine through the conserved F or W. Fields, in order: clone size, D gene, V gene, J gene, CDR3 DNA, CDR3 protein. A D gene is named only where the DNA matches it firmly. The size of a clone is reported for some rows only, either as once, few or many, or as a class for expanded clones.

>-|-|TRBV10-3|TRBJ2-3
TGTGCCATCAGCTACGGGGATACGCAGTATTTT
CAISYGDTQYF
>-|TRBD1|TRBV5-6|TRBJ2-6
TGTGCCAGCAGCTTGGGTTACAGGGGGTCCACTGGGGCCAACGTCCTGACTTTC
CASSLGYRGSTGANVLTF
>-|-|TRBV7-2|TRBJ1-4
TGTGCCAGCAGCATACAGGGTGCCAATGAAAAACTGTTTTTT
CASSIQGANEKLFF
>-|-|TRBV19|TRBJ1-3
TGTGCCAGTACCACAACCCCGGCCGGCGGGGGAGGTGGAAACACCATATATTTT
CASTTTPAGGGGGNTIYF
>-|-|TRBV5-1|TRBJ2-2
TGCGCCAGCAGGCCCGGGGCGGGGGCACTTACCGGGGAGCTGTTTTTT
CASRPGAGALTGELFF
>-|-|TRBV4-1|TRBJ2-1
TGCGCCAGCAGCCCACCCTTACGCAGAAATGAGCAGTTCTTC
CASSPPLRRNEQFF
>once|-|TRBV19|TRBJ1-2
TGTGCCAGTAGTTCTCAGGGTCCTGGCTACACCTTC
CASSSQGPGYTF
>-|-|TRBV18|TRBJ2-1
TGTGCCAGCTCACCGTCTCGGGGTCCCTACAATGAGCAGTTCTTC
CASSPSRGPYNEQFF
>once|-|TRBV6-5|TRBJ1-3
TGTGCCAGCGCCTATGACCGAGGAGGAAACACCATATATTTT
CASAYDRGGNTIYF
>-|-|TRBV5-1|TRBJ2-5
TGCGCCAGCAGCTTGGGTGTTCTCGGAGAGACCCAGTACTTC
CASSLGVLGETQYF
>few|-|TRBV7-3|TRBJ2-2
TGTGCCAGCAGCTCACTCACCGGGGAGCTGTTTTTT
CASSSLTGELFF
>-|TRBD2|TRBV28|TRBJ2-1
TGTGCCAGCAGATTAAAAGCGGGAAACTCCTACAATGAGCAGTTCTTC
CASRLKAGNSYNEQFF
>-|-|TRBV15|TRBJ1-5
TGTGCCACCAGCAGAGATCCACAGCCCCAGCATTTT
CATSRDPQPQHF
>once|TRBD1|TRBV6-2/TRBV6-3|TRBJ1-2
TGTGCCAGCAGTCAACCCCAACAGGGGGACTATGGCTACACCTTC
CASSQPQQGDYGYTF
>-|TRBD1|TRBV19|TRBJ1-5
TGTGCCAGTAAGGACAGGTTGGACAATCAGCCCCAGCATTTT
CASKDRLDNQPQHF
>-|TRBD2|TRBV5-1|TRBJ2-7
TGCGCCAGCAGCCCTCGTCCCCTAGCGGGGGACGAGCAGTACTTC
CASSPRPLAGDEQYF
>-|TRBD1|TRBV7-2|TRBJ2-7
TGTGCCAGCAGCTCGGACAGGGGGGCCTACGAGCAGTACTTC
CASSSDRGAYEQYF
>-|TRBD1|TRBV28|TRBJ1-6
TGTGCCAGCAGGACAGGGAATAATTCACCCCTCCACTTT
CASRTGNNSPLHF
>-|TRBD2|TRBV5-4|TRBJ2-5
TGTGCCAGCAGCTTGACGGTTTTCGCGGGGGGACAAGAGACCCAGTACTTC
CASSLTVFAGGQETQYF
>-|-|TRBV10-3|TRBJ1-1
TGTGCCATCAGTGCCAGGCCAATGAACACTGAAGCTTTCTTT
CAISARPMNTEAFF
>-|-|TRBV7-3|TRBJ2-3
TGTGCCAGCAGCTCGAGACCGGGATCAGGCTCAGATACGCAGTATTTT
CASSSRPGSGSDTQYF
>-|TRBD1|TRBV30|TRBJ1-1
TGTGCCTGGAGTGGGGACAGGAACACTGAAGCTTTCTTT
CAWSGDRNTEAFF
>-|-|TRBV19|TRBJ2-2
TGTGCCAGTAGTATACAGGAGCGGATGATCGGGGAGCTGTTTTTT
CASSIQERMIGELFF
>-|-|TRBV10-3|TRBJ1-2
TGTGCCATCAGTGAGTCGGAGATCGGCTACACCTTC
CAISESEIGYTF
>-|TRBD2|TRBV5-1|TRBJ2-3
TGCGCCAGCAGCCCTGCCACTAGCGGGAATACAGATACGCAGTATTTT
CASSPATSGNTDTQYF
>-|-|TRBV12-2|TRBJ1-5
TGTGCAAGTCGCTTTTACCCGGACAGGGATAAGGATCAGCCCCAGCATTTT
CASRFYPDRDKDQPQHF
>-|-|TRBV29-1|TRBJ1-1
TGCAGCGTTGAGTTGGCGAACACTGAAGCTTTCTTT
CSVELANTEAFF
>-|TRBD2|TRBV28|TRBJ2-1
TGTGCCAGCAGTTTCTTCGGGGCGGGAGGCAATGAGCAGTTCTTC
CASSFFGAGGNEQFF